This entry features one TCR beta chain sequence. CDR1 and CDR2 (germline): KGHDR, SFDVKD. Trimming cost V 4 bases and J 4 bases; bases outside gene matches: 7. CDR3 size: 15 residues. Original handling: Researchers report that nucleated cell counts were estimated from reference gene primer amplification. The data were produced by immunoSEQ multiplex PCR, yet TCRdb's version contains in-frame clones alone and is incomplete. For V, J and clone size, that table is used; D and trimming come from the DNA. The sample has some 460,000 clones; 80% to 90% are singletons. These data belong to a study of blood T cell repertoires in COVID-19. Whole-study context: Spain, Italy and the United States supplied samples that represented acute and convalescent COVID-19.

Sequenced material: peripheral blood. This clonotype was sampled from a woman aged 25 to 45 with acute or convalescent COVID-19. This chain uses TRBV24-1 with TRBJ2-3; 7 nucleotides align to TRBD2. The CDR3 protein is CATSEAGKASDTQYF. The CDR3 bases are TGTGCCACCAGTGAAGCGGGGAAGGCGTCAGATACGCAGTATTTT.